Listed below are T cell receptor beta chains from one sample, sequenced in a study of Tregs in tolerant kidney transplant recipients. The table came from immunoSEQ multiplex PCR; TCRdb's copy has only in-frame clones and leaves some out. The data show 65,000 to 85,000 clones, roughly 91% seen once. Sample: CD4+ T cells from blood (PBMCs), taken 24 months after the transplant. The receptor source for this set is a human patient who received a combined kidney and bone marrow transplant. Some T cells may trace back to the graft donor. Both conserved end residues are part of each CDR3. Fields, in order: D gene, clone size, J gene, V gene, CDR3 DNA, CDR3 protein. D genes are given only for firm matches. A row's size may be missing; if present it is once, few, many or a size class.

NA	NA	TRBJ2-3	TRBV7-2	TGTGCCAGCAGCCCATCCGGACAGACAAATACGCAGTATTTT	CASSPSGQTNTQYF
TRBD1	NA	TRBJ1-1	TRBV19	TGTGCCAGTAGTTTCGTTCGACAGGGTGGTAGGCGAGCTTTCTTT	CASSFVRQGGRRAFF
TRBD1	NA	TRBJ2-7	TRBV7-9	TGTGCCAGCAGTTCGACAGGGCTTGGGGGATACGAGCAGTACTTC	CASSSTGLGGYEQYF
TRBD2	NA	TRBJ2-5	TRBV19	TGTGCCAGTAGTATGGTAGCGGGACGCCCGGGGGAGACCCAGTACTTC	CASSMVAGRPGETQYF
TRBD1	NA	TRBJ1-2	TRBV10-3	TGTGCCATCAGTGCCCGACAGGGGCTCAACTATGGCTACACCTTC	CAISARQGLNYGYTF
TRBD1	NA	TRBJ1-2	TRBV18	TGTGCCAGCTCACCCCAGGGGGACTATGGCTACACCTTC	CASSPQGDYGYTF
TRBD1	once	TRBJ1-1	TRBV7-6	TGTGCCAGCAGCCGACAGGGAATAATAGACACTGAAGCTTTCTTT	CASSRQGIIDTEAFF
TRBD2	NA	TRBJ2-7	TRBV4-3	TGCGCCAGCAGGCAGCGGGACTTGGGATTTCATGCCGGATACGAGCAGTACTTC	CASRQRDLGFHAGYEQYF
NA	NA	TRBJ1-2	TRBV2	TGTGCCAGCAGTGAAAATGGGGAGGGTACCTTC	CASSENGEGTF
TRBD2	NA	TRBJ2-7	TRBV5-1	TGCGCCAGCAGAGAGGGACTAGCGGGATACGAGCAGTACTTC	CASREGLAGYEQYF
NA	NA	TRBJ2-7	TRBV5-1	TGCGCCAGCAGCTCCGGACAGGGCGGGGGCGAGCAGTACTTC	CASSSGQGGGEQYF
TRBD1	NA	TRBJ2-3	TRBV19	TGTGCCAGTAGAGCGCAGGGGGGCACAGATACGCAGTATTTT	CASRAQGGTDTQYF
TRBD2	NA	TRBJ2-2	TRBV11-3	TGTGCCAGCAGCTTAGCGGTTCGTCTAGCGGGAGGTGACGGGGAGCTGTTTTTT	CASSLAVRLAGGDGELFF
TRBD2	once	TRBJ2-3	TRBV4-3	TGCGCCAGCAGCCAAGGCACTAGCGGGGGATTCACAGATACGCAGTATTTT	CASSQGTSGGFTDTQYF
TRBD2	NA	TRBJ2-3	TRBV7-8	TGTGCCAGCAGCTTAAGTCAGACGGGACTAGCGTTTTCCGGGACAGATACGCAGTATTTT	CASSLSQTGLAFSGTDTQYF
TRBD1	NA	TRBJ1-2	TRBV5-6	TGTGCCAGCAGCTCGGACAGGGTCTATGGCTACACCTTC	CASSSDRVYGYTF
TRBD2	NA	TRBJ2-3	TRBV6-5	TGTGCCAGCAGGCGGGGGGGCCCCAGCACAGATACGCAGTATTTT	CASRRGGPSTDTQYF
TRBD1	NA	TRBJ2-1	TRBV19	TGTGCCAGTAGTAGCTACTCGACAGGGATAGAAAACAATGAGCAGTTCTTC	CASSSYSTGIENNEQFF
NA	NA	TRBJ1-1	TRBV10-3	TGTGCCATCAGTGATTACAGGGCGACTGAAGCTTTCTTT	CAISDYRATEAFF
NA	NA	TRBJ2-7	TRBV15	TGTGCCACTTCGACAGGCTCGGGGTACGAGCAGTACTTC	CATSTGSGYEQYF
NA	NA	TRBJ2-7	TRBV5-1	TGCGCCAGCAGCTTGGATCGACAGGTCTACGAGCAGTACTTC	CASSLDRQVYEQYF
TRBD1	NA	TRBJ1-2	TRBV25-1	TGTGCCAGCAGTACCTACAGGGGGGACTATGGCTACACCTTC	CASSTYRGDYGYTF
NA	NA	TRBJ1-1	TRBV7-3	TGTGCCAGCAGCTACGGACAGAACACTGAAGCTTTCTTT	CASSYGQNTEAFF
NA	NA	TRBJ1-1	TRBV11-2	TGTGCCAGCAGCCCAGTTCATGGCACTGAAGCTTTCTTT	CASSPVHGTEAFF
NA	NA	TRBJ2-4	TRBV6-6	TGTGCCAGCAGCCCGGGACGGGGAGGAAACATTCAGTACTTC	CASSPGRGGNIQYF
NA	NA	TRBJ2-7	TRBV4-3	TGCGCCAGCAGCCAGTCCTACGAGCAGTACTTC	CASSQSYEQYF
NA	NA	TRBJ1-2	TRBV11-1	TGTGCCAGCAGCCGAGGACAGCCTGGGGACTATGGCTACACCTTC	CASSRGQPGDYGYTF
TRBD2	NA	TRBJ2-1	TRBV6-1	TGTGCCAGCACCCGCAGTGGGGGGGGCAATGAGCAGTTCTTC	CASTRSGGGNEQFF
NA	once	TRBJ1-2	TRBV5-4	TGTGCCAGCAGCTTTGGAATGGGCGGGACCACAGGTCGCTATGGCTACACCTTC	CASSFGMGGTTGRYGYTF
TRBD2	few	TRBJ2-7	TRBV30	TGTGCCTTCTTGGGGAGGGCCTACGAGCAGTACTTC	CAFLGRAYEQYF
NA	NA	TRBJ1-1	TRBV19	TGTGCCAGTAGTATACCAGGGATAGGAACTGAAGCTTTCTTT	CASSIPGIGTEAFF
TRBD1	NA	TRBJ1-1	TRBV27	TGTGCCAGCAGTTTAGGTTTCAGGGGGAGGATGAACACTGAAGCTTTCTTT	CASSLGFRGRMNTEAFF
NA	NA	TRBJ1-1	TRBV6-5	TGTGCCAGCAGTTACTCGTGGGGGGGGGACACTGAAGCTTTCTTT	CASSYSWGGDTEAFF
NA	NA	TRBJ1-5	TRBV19	TGTGCCACTAACTTTGGTGGCAGGGCTAATCAGCCCCAGCATTTT	CATNFGGRANQPQHF
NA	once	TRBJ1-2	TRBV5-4	TGTGCCAGCAGCCCCGACAGCTTTCGGGGCTACACCTTC	CASSPDSFRGYTF